The T cell receptor (beta chain) described here comes from a study of T cell responses to AZD1222 COVID-19 vaccine. Study-wide findings and caveats: Among the donors, most were white British and more were female, and clonal diversity was possibly underestimated. Regions left unmutated in variants are reportedly the target of nearly half of spike-specific TCRs. The study found Spike-specific TCR breadth and depth rose after two AZD1222 doses.

The CDR3 length is 14 residues. After removal of 6 bases from V and 1 base from J, the junction contained 2 bases not matched to a gene. Germline CDR1 and CDR2: SNHLY and FYNNEI. With respect to this clone: Its specificity is unknown.

Sequenced by immunoSEQ multiplex PCR; TCRdb stores in-frame clones only, minus some. The sample has roughly 190,000 clones, 80% to 95% seen once; the top ten hold about 1.2%. The sample in question was peripheral blood, obtained on day 0 of AZD1222 vaccination. The source is an adult in good health. The chain combines TRBV2 with TRBJ1-1; the match to TRBD1 covers 10 bases. DNA of the CDR3: TGTGCCAGCAGAGACAGGGGGCAGAACACTGAAGCTTTCTTT. Translating gives CASRDRGQNTEAFF.